Listed here are 14 T cell receptor beta chains from one sample, sequenced in a study of blood T cell repertoires in COVID-19. Profiled with immunoSEQ multiplex PCR; TCRdb holds only in-frame clones, not every one. The sample consists of 25,000 to 35,000 clones, nearly 80% of them appearing once. Sequencing was performed on peripheral blood. These receptors all stem from a woman in her 70s with acute or convalescent COVID-19.

The chain couples TRBV21-1 to TRBJ2-5; the table's D call TRBD1 went unverified against the DNA. TRBV21-1 is assigned pseudogene status. The CDR3 runs to 21 residues. For the CDR3, the DNA is TGTGCCAGCAGCAAAGTCCCACATCAATCGAGGGACAGGGGCTTCACGGAGACCCAGTACTTC. Translated: CASSKVPHQSRDRGFTETQYF.

The gene calls are TRBV9 and TRBJ2-1; D perhaps matches TRBD2 (5 bases). Trimming left V 4 bases short and J 2 bases short, with 16 bases between. The germline CDR1 and CDR2 sequences are SGDLS and YYNGEE. The CDR3 extends over 16 amino acids. The CDR3 is CASSPGGTRPYNEQFF. In DNA form, the CDR3 reads TGTGCCAGCAGCCCAGGTGGTACTAGGCCCTACAATGAGCAGTTCTTC.

The CDR3 loop reads CASSLEENSYEQYF. CDR3 coding DNA: TGTGCCAGCAGCTTAGAGGAGAACTCCTACGAGCAGTACTTC. The chain combines TRBV7-8 with TRBJ2-7, with D unresolved. V lost 1 base and J lost 0, with 7 bases in between. The germline CDR1 and CDR2 sequences are SGHVS and FQNEAQ. The CDR3 contains 14 residues.

The chain links TRBV7-3 to TRBJ2-2, with TRBD1 as a possible D gene (5 bases). The germline CDR1 and CDR2 sequences are SGHTA and FQGTGA. The CDR3 covers 13 residues. Between the trimmed V and J ends, which lost 4 bases and 4 bases, there was a span of 7 bases. CDR3 region: CASSSTATGELFF. DNA of the CDR3: TGTGCCAGCAGCTCGACAGCCACCGGGGAGCTGTTTTTT. The whole variable domain, remainder taken from reference TRBV7-3 and TRBJ2-2, is GAGVSQTPSNKVTEKGKYVELRCDPISGHTALYWYRQSLGQGPEFLIYFQGTGAADDSGLPNDRFFAVRPEGSVSTLKIQRTERGDSAVYLCASSSTATGELFFGEGSRLTVL.

This chain's CDR3 is CASRGRDSGSYNEQFF. In nucleotides, the CDR3 is TGTGCCAGCAGGGGGCGTGATAGCGGATCCTACAATGAGCAGTTCTTC. V and J are TRBV2 and TRBJ2-1; TRBD2 might be the D (6 bases). Trimming shortened V by 6 bases and J by 1 base, and 16 bases separated the two germline ends. The CDR3 sequence is 16 residues long. CDR1 is SNHLY and CDR2 is FYNNEI in the germline V gene.

The V and J genes are TRBV28 and TRBJ1-2, with 10 bases aligning to TRBD1. The ends lost 3 bases at V and 8 bases at J; junction bases unmatched: 6. The CDR3 extends over 14 amino acids. Germline CDR1 and CDR2: MDHEN and SYDVKM. The CDR3 spells CASSFGTGERGYTF. CDR3 DNA: TGTGCCAGCAGTTTTGGGACAGGGGAAAGGGGCTACACCTTC.

This chain connects TRBV3-1 (or the pseudogene TRBV3-2) to TRBJ2-3, with 7 bases lining up with TRBD1. There are 15 residues in the CDR3. From germline, CDR1 is LGHDT and CDR2 YNNKEL (reference sequence). V shed 1 base and J 5 bases; nucleotides not matched to a gene: 6. The CDR3 coding sequence is TGTGCCAGCAGCCAAGTAGGACAGGCGGGAGATACGCAGTATTTT. Amino acids: CASSQVGQAGDTQYF.

This sequence joins TRBV11-2 and TRBJ2-1; 9 positions match TRBD2. CDR3 length: 16 residues. Per germline, CDR1 SGHAT and CDR2 FQNNGV. V trimming: 2 bases; J trimming: 8 bases; junction bases outside the gene matches: 10. CDR3 coding DNA: TGTGCCAGCAGCTTAACCAGCGGGAGGTTAAACCATGAGCAGTTCTTC. Translating it yields CASSLTSGRLNHEQFF.

This clone was observed a handful of times. The J gene is TRBJ1-5, the V gene TRBV28; 7 nucleotides line up with TRBD1. The ends lost 5 bases at V and 0 bases at J; junction bases unmatched: 16. Germline CDR1 MDHEN, CDR2 SYDVKM. The CDR3 contains 19 residues. Here the CDR3 DNA reads TGTGCCAGCAGTACCAACCGGGACAGAAGTTTCTTTAGCAATCAGCCCCAGCATTTT. Translating it yields CASSTNRDRSFFSNQPQHF.

The J gene is TRBJ2-7, the V gene TRBV7-9, with D possibly matching TRBD2 (5 bases). Germline values: CDR1 SEHNR, CDR2 FQNEAQ (reference sequence). V was cut by 5 bases and J by 5 bases, with 22 bases left in between. This CDR3 region has 16 residues. As DNA, the CDR3 is TGTGCCAGCAGCCCTGAACGGGGTGGGCTTGGGAACGAGCAGTACTTC. Translated: CASSPERGGLGNEQYF.

This clone appeared a single time. The J gene is TRBJ1-2, the V gene TRBV7-2; D might be TRBD1 (5 bases). The CDR3 sequence is 13 residues long. V was trimmed by 1 base and J by 6 bases, leaving 9 bases between them. CDR1 and CDR2 (germline): SGHTA, FQGNSA. CDR3 sequence reads: CASSLGQRHGYTF. In nucleotides, the CDR3 is TGTGCCAGCAGCTTAGGACAGCGACATGGCTACACCTTC. The full variable domain, completed using reference TRBV7-2 and TRBJ1-2, is GAGVSQSPSNKVTEKGKDVELRCDPISGHTALYWYRQSLGQGLEFLIYFQGNSAPDKSGLPSDRFSAERTGGSVSTLTIQRTQQEDSAVYLCASSLGQRHGYTFGSGTRLTVV.

The CDR3 loop reads CASRKGQGVIGYTF. The CDR3 DNA follows: TGTGCCAGCAGGAAGGGACAGGGAGTGATTGGCTACACCTTC. This chain uses TRBV2 with TRBJ1-2; 9 bases are a match to TRBD1. CDR3 length: 14 amino acids. J lost 7 bases, V lost 6 bases, and 9 bases had no gene match. Per germline, CDR1 SNHLY and CDR2 FYNNEI.

The V and J genes are TRBV5-1 and TRBJ2-7; 8 nucleotides match TRBD2. The trim removed 2 bases at V and 4 bases at J, leaving 5 bases unmatched. Germline V lookup: CDR1 SGHRS, CDR2 YFSETQ. The CDR3 consists of 14 residues. This CDR3 is CASSLSASGYEQYF. In DNA form, the CDR3 reads TGCGCCAGCAGCTTATCGGCTAGCGGGTACGAGCAGTACTTC.

The rearrangement links TRBV24-1 to TRBJ2-3; no clear D. This CDR3 comprises 15 residues. Germline V lookup: CDR1 KGHDR, CDR2 SFDVKD. V shed 4 bases and J shed 2 bases, with 12 bases lying between them. CDR3 residues: CATSEAGYDTDTQYF. The DNA of the CDR3 is TGTGCCACCAGTGAAGCCGGGTATGACACAGATACGCAGTATTTT.